This T cell receptor (beta chain) was recorded in a study of PD-1 blockade in classical Hodgkin lymphoma. Only in-frame clones appear in the TCRdb table, and some are missing; sequencing was by immunoSEQ multiplex PCR. The table has about 97,000 clones, over 80% seen once. With 2 bases clipped from V and 7 bases from J, the junction kept 4 bases outside the gene matches. Germline-derived CDR1 and CDR2 are SGHTS and YDEGEE. This CDR3 has 15 residues. Relapses following autologous stem cell transplantation were seen in all patients, with brentuximab vedotin exposure varying. This TCR derives from a human donor with classical Hodgkin lymphoma. The source material was peripheral blood mononuclear cells (PBMCs), sampled at baseline. V and J are TRBV5-8 and TRBJ2-1; 12 bases are shared with TRBD2. The CDR3 bases are TGTGCCAGCAGCTTCCTAGCGGGAGGGGGGAATGAGCAGTTCTTC. Its translation is CASSFLAGGGNEQFF.